This passage covers 3 T cell receptor beta chains from one sample sequenced in a study of shared clonotypes between healthy human individuals (dated by TCRdb to between 2020 and 2021). The library was prepared using the immunoSEQ multiplex PCR assay. Drawn from immuneACCESS, this table holds only the in-frame rearrangements with V and J called that TCRdb kept. Clones are partly lost; checked studies trace under half to an unresolved V gene and leave the rest unexplained. The sample has nearly 500,000 clones on record, about 82% of them singletons. Approximately 13% of the sample comes from the top ten. The sequenced sample consisted of PBMCs. These receptors were obtained from a middle-aged woman in good health. Some clones in this sample may be carry-over from other donors' samples.

The gene calls are TRBV2 and TRBJ1-5; D remains unclear. This CDR3 comprises 13 residues. The ends were cut back, 2 bases at V and 7 bases at J, with 9 bases in the middle. Germline-derived CDR1 and CDR2 are SNHLY and FYNNEI. CDR3 sequence: CASSEYPRQPQHF. DNA for the CDR3: TGTGCCAGCAGTGAATACCCGAGGCAGCCCCAGCATTTT.

The chain employs TRBV28 and TRBJ1-3; no reliable D call. Germline-derived CDR1 and CDR2 are MDHEN and SYDVKM. This CDR3 is 14 amino acids long. With 1 base removed from V and 2 bases from J, the gap between germline ends came to 6 bases. The CDR3 loop reads CASSLLGTGNTIYF. The CDR3 DNA follows: TGTGCCAGCAGTTTATTGGGGACTGGAAACACCATATATTTT.

The chain joins TRBV2 to TRBJ1-2; TRBD1 might be the D (5 bases). V shed 0 bases and J shed 4 bases, with 9 bases lying between them. The CDR3 length is 14 residues. Germline V gives CDR1 SNHLY, CDR2 FYNNEI. The CDR3 spells CASSEAQGGYGYTF. In nucleotides, the CDR3 is TGTGCCAGCAGTGAAGCGCAGGGAGGCTATGGCTACACCTTC.